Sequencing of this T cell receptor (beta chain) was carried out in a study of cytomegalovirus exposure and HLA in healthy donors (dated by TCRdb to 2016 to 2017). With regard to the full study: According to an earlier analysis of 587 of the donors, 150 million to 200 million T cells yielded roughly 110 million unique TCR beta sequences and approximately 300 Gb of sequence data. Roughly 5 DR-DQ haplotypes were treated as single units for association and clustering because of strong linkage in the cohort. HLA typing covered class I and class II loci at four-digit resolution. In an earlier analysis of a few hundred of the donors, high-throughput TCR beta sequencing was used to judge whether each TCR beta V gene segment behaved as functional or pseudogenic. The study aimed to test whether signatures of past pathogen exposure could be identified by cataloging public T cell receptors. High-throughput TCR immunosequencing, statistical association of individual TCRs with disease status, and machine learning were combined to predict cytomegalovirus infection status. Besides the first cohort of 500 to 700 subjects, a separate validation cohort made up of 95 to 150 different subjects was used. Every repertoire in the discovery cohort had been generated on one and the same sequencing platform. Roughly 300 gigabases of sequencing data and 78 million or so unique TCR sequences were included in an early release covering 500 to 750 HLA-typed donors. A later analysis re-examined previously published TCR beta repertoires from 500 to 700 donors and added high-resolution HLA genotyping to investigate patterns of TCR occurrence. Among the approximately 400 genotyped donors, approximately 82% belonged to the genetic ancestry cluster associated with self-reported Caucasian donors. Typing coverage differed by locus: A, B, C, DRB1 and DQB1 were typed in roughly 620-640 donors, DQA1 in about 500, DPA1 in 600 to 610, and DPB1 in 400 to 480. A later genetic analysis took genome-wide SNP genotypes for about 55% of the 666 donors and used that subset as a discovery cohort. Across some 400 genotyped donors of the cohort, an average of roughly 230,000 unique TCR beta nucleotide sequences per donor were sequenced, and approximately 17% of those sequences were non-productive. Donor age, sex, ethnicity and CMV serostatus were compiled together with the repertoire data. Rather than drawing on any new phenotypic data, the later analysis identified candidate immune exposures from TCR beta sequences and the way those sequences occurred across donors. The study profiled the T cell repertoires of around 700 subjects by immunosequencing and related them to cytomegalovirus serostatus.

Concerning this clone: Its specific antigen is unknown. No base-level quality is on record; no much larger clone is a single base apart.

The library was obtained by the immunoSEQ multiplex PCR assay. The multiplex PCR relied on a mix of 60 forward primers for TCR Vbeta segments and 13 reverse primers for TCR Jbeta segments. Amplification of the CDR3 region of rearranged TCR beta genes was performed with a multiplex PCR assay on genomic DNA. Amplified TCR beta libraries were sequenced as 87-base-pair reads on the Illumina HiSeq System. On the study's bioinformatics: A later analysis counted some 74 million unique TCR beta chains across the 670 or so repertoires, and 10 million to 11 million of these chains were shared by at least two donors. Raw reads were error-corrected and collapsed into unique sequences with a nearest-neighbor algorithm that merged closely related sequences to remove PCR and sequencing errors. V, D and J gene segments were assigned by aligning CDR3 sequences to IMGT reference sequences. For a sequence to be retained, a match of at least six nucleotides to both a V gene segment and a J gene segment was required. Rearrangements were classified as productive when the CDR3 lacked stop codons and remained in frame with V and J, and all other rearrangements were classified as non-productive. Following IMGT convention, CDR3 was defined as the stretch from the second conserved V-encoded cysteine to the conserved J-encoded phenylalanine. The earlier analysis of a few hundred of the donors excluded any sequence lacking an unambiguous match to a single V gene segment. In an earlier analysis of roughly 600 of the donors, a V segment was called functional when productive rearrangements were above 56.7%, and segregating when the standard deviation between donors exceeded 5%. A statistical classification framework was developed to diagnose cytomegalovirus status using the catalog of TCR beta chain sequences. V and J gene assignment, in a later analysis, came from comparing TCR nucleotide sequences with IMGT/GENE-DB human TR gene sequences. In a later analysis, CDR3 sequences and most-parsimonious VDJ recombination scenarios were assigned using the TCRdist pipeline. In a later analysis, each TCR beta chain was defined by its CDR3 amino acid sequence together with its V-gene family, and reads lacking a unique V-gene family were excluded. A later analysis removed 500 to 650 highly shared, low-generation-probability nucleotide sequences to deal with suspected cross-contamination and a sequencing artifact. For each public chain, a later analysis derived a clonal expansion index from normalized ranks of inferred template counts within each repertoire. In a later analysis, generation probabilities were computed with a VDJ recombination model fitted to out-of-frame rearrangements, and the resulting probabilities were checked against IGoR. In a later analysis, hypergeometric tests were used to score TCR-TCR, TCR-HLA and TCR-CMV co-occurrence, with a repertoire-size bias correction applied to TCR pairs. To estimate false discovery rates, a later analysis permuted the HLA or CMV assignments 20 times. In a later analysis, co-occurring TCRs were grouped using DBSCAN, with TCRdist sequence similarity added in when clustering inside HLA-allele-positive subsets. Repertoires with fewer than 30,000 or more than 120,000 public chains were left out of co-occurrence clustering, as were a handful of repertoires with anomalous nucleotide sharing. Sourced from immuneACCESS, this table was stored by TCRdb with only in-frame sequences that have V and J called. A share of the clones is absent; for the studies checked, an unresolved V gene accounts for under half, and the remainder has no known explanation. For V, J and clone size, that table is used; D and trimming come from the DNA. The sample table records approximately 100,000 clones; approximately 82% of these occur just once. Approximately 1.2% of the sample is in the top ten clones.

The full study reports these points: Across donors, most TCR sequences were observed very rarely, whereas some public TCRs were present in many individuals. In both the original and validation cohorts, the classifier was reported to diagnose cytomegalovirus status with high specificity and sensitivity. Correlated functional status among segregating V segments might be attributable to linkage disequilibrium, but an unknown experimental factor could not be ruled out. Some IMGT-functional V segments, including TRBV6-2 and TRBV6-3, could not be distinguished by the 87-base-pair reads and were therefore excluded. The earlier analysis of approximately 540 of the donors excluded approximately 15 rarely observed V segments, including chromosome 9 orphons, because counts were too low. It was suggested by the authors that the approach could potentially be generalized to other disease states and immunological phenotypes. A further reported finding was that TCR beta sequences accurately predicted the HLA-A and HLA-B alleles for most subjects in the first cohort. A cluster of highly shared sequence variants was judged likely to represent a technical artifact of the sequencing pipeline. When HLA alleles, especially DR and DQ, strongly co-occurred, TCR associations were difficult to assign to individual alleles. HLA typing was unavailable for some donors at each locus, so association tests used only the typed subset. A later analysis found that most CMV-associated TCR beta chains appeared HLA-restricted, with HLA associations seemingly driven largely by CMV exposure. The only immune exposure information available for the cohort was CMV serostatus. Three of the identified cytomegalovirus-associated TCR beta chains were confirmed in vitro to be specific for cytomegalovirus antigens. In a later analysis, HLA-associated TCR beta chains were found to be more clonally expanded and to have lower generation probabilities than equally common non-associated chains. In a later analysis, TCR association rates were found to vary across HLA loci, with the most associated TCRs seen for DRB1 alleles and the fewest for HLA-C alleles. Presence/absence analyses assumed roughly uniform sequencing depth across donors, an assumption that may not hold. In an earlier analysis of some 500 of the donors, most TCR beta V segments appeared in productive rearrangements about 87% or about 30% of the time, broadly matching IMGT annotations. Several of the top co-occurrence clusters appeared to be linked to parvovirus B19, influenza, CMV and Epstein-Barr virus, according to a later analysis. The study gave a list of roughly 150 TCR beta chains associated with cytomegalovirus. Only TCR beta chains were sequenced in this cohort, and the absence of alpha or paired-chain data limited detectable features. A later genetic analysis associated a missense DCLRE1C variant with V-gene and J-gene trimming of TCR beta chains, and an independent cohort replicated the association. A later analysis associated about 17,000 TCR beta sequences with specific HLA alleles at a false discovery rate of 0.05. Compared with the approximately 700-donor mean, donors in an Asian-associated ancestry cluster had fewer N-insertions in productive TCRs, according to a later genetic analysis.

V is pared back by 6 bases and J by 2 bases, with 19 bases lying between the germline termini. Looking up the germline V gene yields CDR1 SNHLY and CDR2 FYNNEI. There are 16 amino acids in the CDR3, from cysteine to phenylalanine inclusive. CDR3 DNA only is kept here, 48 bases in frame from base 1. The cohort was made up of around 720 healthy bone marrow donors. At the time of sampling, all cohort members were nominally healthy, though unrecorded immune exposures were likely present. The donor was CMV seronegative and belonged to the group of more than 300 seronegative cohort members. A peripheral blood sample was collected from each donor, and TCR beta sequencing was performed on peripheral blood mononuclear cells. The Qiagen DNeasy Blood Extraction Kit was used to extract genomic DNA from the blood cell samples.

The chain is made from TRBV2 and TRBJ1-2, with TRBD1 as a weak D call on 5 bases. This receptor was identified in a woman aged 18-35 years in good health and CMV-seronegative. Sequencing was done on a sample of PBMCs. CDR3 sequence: CASRTTGVSLNYGYTF. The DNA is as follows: TGTGCCAGCAGAACCACAGGAGTTTCCCTGAACTATGGCTACACCTTC.